The 25 T cell receptor beta chains below were found in one sample sequenced in a study of shared clonotypes between healthy human individuals. The data were produced by immunoSEQ multiplex PCR, yet TCRdb's version contains in-frame clones alone and is incomplete. The data contain around 700,000 clones, about two thirds of them singletons. Sequencing input: memory CD4+ T cells sorted from blood. Subset indicated: CD45RA-negative fraction. These receptor sequences come from a woman in her thirties in good health.

The chain uses TRBV28 and TRBJ1-3; 7 bases align to TRBD1. V lost 6 bases and J lost 3; bases outside the gene matches: 8. CDR1 and CDR2 from the germline V gene are MDHEN and SYDVKM. The length of the CDR3 is 15 residues. CDR3 sequence (DNA): TGTGCCAGCAGCACGGGACAGATGTATGGAAACACCATATATTTT. The encoded protein is CASSTGQMYGNTIYF.

In its sample, this clone was seen many times. The sample contains more than one DNA sequence encoding this CDR3. Written as DNA, the CDR3 is TGCGCCAGCAGCTTGGAGCCGGGAGAGACCTACGAGCAGTACTTC. This codes for CASSLEPGETYEQYF. The chain employs TRBV5-1 and TRBJ2-7; D is possibly TRBD2 (6 bases). V shed 0 bases and J shed 2 bases, with 12 bases lying between them. Germline CDR1 is SGHRS and CDR2 is YFSETQ. The CDR3 totals 15 residues.

This clone was detected once. The chain employs TRBV28 and TRBJ2-1, with TRBD2 matching over 10 bases. The germline gives CDR1 MDHEN, CDR2 SYDVKM. The V segment lost 8 bases and the J segment 3 bases; nucleotides outside the gene matches: 10. The CDR3 loop spans 16 amino acids. The CDR3 protein is CASRQASGSIYNEQFF. For the CDR3, the DNA is TGTGCCAGCCGCCAGGCTAGCGGGAGTATCTACAATGAGCAGTTCTTC. Full variable domain (missing parts from reference TRBV28 and TRBJ2-1): DVKVTQSSRYLVKRTGEKVFLECVQDMDHENMFWYRQDPGLGLRLIYFSYDVKMKEKGDIPEGYSVSREKKERFSLILESASTNQTSMYLCASRQASGSIYNEQFFGPGTRLTVL.

The genes are TRBV14 and TRBJ1-2; the match to TRBD1 covers 7 bases. The CDR3 runs 14 residues. Germline CDR1 and CDR2: SGHDN and FVKESK. V dropped 4 bases and J dropped 4; count of bases not matched to a gene: 6. CDR3 bases: TGTGCCAGCAGCCGCGGACAGGAGAGCTATGGCTACACCTTC. Amino acids: CASSRGQESYGYTF.

This rearrangement joins TRBV19 to TRBJ2-5; D unresolved. Per germline, CDR1 LNHDA and CDR2 SQIVND (reference sequence). V lost 3 bases and J lost 2, with 7 bases in between. The CDR3 loop spans 13 amino acids. Here the CDR3 reads CASSMDVQETQYF. The DNA of the CDR3 is TGTGCCAGTAGTATGGACGTACAAGAGACCCAGTACTTC.

Only a few counts were recorded for this clone. The chain employs TRBV6-1 and TRBJ2-1; 7 bases map to TRBD2. The CDR3 is 15 residues long. CDR1 and CDR2 (germline): MNHNS, SASEGT. Trimming took 6 bases from V and 7 from J; bases not matched to a gene: 12. The CDR3 reads CASSDGPFGGNEQFF. For the CDR3, the DNA is TGTGCCAGCAGCGATGGGCCTTTCGGGGGGAATGAGCAGTTCTTC.

This rearrangement joins TRBV2 to TRBJ2-1, with a possible D match to TRBD2 (5 bases). Looked up from germline, CDR1 is SNHLY and CDR2 is FYNNEI. The CDR3 covers 11 residues. Trimming shortened V by 9 bases and J by 3 bases, and 6 bases separated the two germline ends. DNA of the CDR3: TGTGCCAGGAGCGGCTACAATGAGCAGTTCTTC. It codes for CARSGYNEQFF.

This clone was seen at least ten times. The chain is built from TRBV10-3 and TRBJ2-3; 12 bases agree with TRBD2. This CDR3 has 15 residues. J lost 2 bases, V lost 6 bases, and 3 bases had no gene match. Germline CDR1 is ENHRY and CDR2 is SYGVKD. CDR3 nucleotides: TGTGCCATCAGGGGGACTAGCGGGCACACAGATACGCAGTATTTT. Its translation is CAIRGTSGHTDTQYF.

As DNA, the CDR3 is TGTGCCAGCAGCTTCCCGGGGGCAGATGCTGGAAACACCATATATTTT. Translation: CASSFPGADAGNTIYF. V is TRBV5-5 and J is TRBJ1-3, with D perhaps TRBD1 (6 bases). V shed 2 bases and J shed 2 bases, with 14 bases lying between them. Germline lookup yields CDR1 SGHKS and CDR2 YYEKEE (reference sequence). CDR3 length: 16 amino acids.

The rearrangement joins TRBV2 to TRBJ1-4; D is possibly TRBD1 (5 bases). Trimming shortened V by 7 bases and J by 7 bases, and 10 bases separated the two germline ends. The germline CDR1 and CDR2 sequences are SNHLY and FYNNEI. The CDR3 has 12 residues. CDR3 protein: CASTMRGEKLFF. The CDR3 DNA is TGTGCCAGCACCATGAGGGGTGAAAAACTGTTTTTT.

This clone has just a few counts. A much more abundant neighbour one base away suggests this may be a read error. Other DNA sequences in the sample encode the same CDR3. The chain couples TRBV20-1 to TRBJ2-7, with D unclear. Trimming took 3 bases from V and 1 from J, leaving 4 bases between them. This CDR3 contains 11 residues. Germline V CDR1 and CDR2: DFQATT, SNEGSKA (reference sequence). The CDR3 region is CSASASYEQYF. CDR3 coding DNA: TGCAGTGCTAGCGCGTCCTACGAGCAGTACTTC.

This clone was found a few times. The chain employs TRBV5-1 and TRBJ2-1, with 8 bases fitting TRBD1. Germline V lookup: CDR1 SGHRS, CDR2 YFSETQ. The CDR3 loop spans 14 amino acids. The junction had 6 bases not matched to a gene; V was cut back by 5 bases and J by 5 bases. DNA of the CDR3: TGCGCCAGCAGTAAGGGACAGGCTAACAATGAGCAGTTCTTC. Protein sequence: CASSKGQANNEQFF.

The chain carries TRBV16 and TRBJ2-5; TRBD2 aligns across 13 bases. The junction had 5 bases not matched to a gene; V was cut back by 2 bases and J by 5 bases. CDR1 is KGHSY and CDR2 is FQNENV in the germline V gene. There are 16 residues in the CDR3. The CDR3: CASSQRTSGSGETQYF. The CDR3 DNA sequence: TGTGCCAGCAGCCAACGGACTAGCGGGAGTGGGGAGACCCAGTACTTC.

This chain connects TRBV7-9 to TRBJ2-2, with a tentative D call TRBD2 (5 bases). Germline CDR1 is SEHNR and CDR2 is FQNEAQ (reference sequence). Trimming cost V 1 base and J 6 bases, with 12 bases left between them. The CDR3 consists of 15 residues. The CDR3 is CASSLVGVASGELFF. The CDR3 region has the DNA TGTGCCAGCAGCTTAGTGGGAGTAGCTTCCGGGGAGCTGTTTTTT.

This clone appeared a single time. The chain carries TRBV29-1 and TRBJ2-7, with 9 bases aligning to TRBD2. V was clipped by 6 bases and J by 2 bases; unmatched bases: 8. Germline CDR1 reads SQVTM; CDR2 reads ANQGSEA. This CDR3 contains 14 residues. This CDR3 is CSVGSAGGAYEQYF. CDR3 in DNA: TGCAGCGTGGGTTCGGCGGGAGGGGCCTACGAGCAGTACTTC.

This chain connects TRBV27 to TRBJ2-7; D is possibly TRBD1 (6 bases). With 6 bases removed from V and 6 bases from J, the gap between germline ends came to 12 bases. CDR3 size: 12 residues. Germline V gene sequence: CDR1 MNHEY, CDR2 SMNVEV (reference sequence). CDR3 protein: CASSLPRGEQYF. The CDR3 nucleotides are TGTGCCAGCAGCCTCCCCAGGGGCGAGCAGTACTTC.

This chain links TRBV7-9 with TRBJ2-2, with D possibly matching TRBD1 (5 bases). The CDR3 totals 14 residues. Germline V gives CDR1 SEHNR, CDR2 FQNEAQ (reference sequence). Trimming cost V 3 bases and J 1 base, with 6 bases left between them. For the CDR3, the DNA is TGTGCCAGCAGCTTTAGGGGGAACACCGGGGAGCTGTTTTTT. Protein sequence: CASSFRGNTGELFF.

The rearrangement links TRBV18 to TRBJ2-3; perhaps TRBD1 as D (6 bases). CDR1 and CDR2 from the germline V gene are KGHSH and LQKENI. The CDR3 length is 14 residues. Trimming took 3 bases from V and 2 from J, leaving 9 bases between them. The CDR3 spells CASSPDRNTDTQYF. As DNA, the CDR3 is TGTGCCAGCTCACCGGACAGAAACACAGATACGCAGTATTTT.

This clone was counted between two and nine times. The chain joins TRBV4-2 to TRBJ2-7, with 12 bases matching TRBD2. This CDR3 is 18 amino acids long. Germline assignment: CDR1 LGHNA and CDR2 YNFKEQ. With 1 base clipped from V and 4 bases from J, the junction kept 11 bases outside the gene matches. DNA for the CDR3: TGTGCCAGCAGCCAAGCCCTAGCGGGAGGGCGACTACTATACGAGCAGTACTTC. Residues: CASSQALAGGRLLYEQYF.

This CDR3 reads CASSATGYMNTEAFF. CDR3 bases: TGTGCCAGCAGTGCGACAGGGTATATGAACACTGAAGCTTTCTTT. The V and J genes are TRBV25-1 and TRBJ1-1; 7 bases line up with TRBD1. The CDR3 length is 15 residues. From germline, CDR1 is MGHDK and CDR2 SYGVNS. Trimming at V came to 4 bases and at J to 0 bases, leaving 5 bases not matched to a gene.

The chain carries TRBV27 and TRBJ1-5; 8 nucleotides match TRBD1. V gave up 4 bases and J gave up 4 bases; unmatched junction bases: 9. Germline V lookup: CDR1 MNHEY, CDR2 SMNVEV (reference sequence). This CDR3 is 16 amino acids long. This CDR3 reads CASSSADRGRNQPQHF. CDR3 DNA sequence: TGTGCCAGCAGTTCTGCCGACAGGGGACGTAATCAGCCCCAGCATTTT.

This clone was counted only a few times. The CDR3 DNA sequence: TGTGCCAGCAGCGATGGAGGGAGTAACTATGGCTACACCTTC. Translating it yields CASSDGGSNYGYTF. This chain links TRBV2 with TRBJ1-2; no definite D call. The CDR3 sequence is 14 residues long. V was pared by 6 bases and J by 1 base, with 12 bases between. The germline CDR1 and CDR2 sequences are SNHLY and FYNNEI.

The chain links TRBV10-3 to TRBJ2-2; D possibly corresponds to TRBD2 (6 bases). V lost 8 bases to trimming and J lost 2 bases, with 18 bases between them. The CDR3 consists of 16 residues. Germline V gene sequence: CDR1 ENHRY, CDR2 SYGVKD. The CDR3 sequence is CAIGLVSGVNTGELFF. The CDR3 DNA is TGTGCCATCGGATTGGTTAGCGGAGTAAACACCGGGGAGCTGTTTTTT.

The chain recombines TRBV18 with TRBJ1-1; no firm D call. Germline CDR1 reads KGHSH; CDR2 reads LQKENI. Trimming removed 2 bases from V and 0 bases from J, with 10 bases in between. The CDR3 is 15 residues long. The CDR3 protein is CASSPAGYMNTEAFF. The DNA of the CDR3 is TGTGCCAGCTCACCAGCCGGATACATGAACACTGAAGCTTTCTTT.

The chain uses TRBV18 and TRBJ1-5; perhaps TRBD1 as D (5 bases). V lost 5 bases to trimming and J lost 3 bases, with 14 bases between them. The CDR3 spans 15 residues. CDR1 is KGHSH, CDR2 LQKENI, per germline. The CDR3 here is CASSSYGTPNQPQHF. The CDR3 DNA reads TGTGCCAGCTCAAGTTACGGGACCCCCAATCAGCCCCAGCATTTT.